This TCR beta chain was sequenced during a study of cytomegalovirus exposure and HLA in healthy donors. The PCR made use of 60 Vbeta and 13 Jbeta primers. Assay: immunoSEQ multiplex PCR; the TCRdb copy retains only in-frame clones and omits some. The data show approximately 170,000 clones, 83% seen once. The CDR3 is 14 residues long. The germline V gene has CDR1 SGHRS and CDR2 YFSETQ. Trimming took off 4 bases at V and 7 bases at J, with 12 bases between the two ends. Material: PBMCs. The V gene is TRBV5-1, the J gene TRBJ1-6; weak D call: TRBD1 (5 bases). The clonotype originates from a man aged 45 to 65 in good health and CMV-seropositive. CDR3 residues: CASSPQGQNSPLHF. The CDR3 bases are TGCGCCAGCAGCCCACAAGGACAAAATTCACCCCTCCACTTT.